A selection of T cell receptor beta chains follows, all from one sample in a study of T cell responses to AZD1222 COVID-19 vaccine. Data came from immunoSEQ multiplex PCR; TCRdb stores just in-frame clones and leaves some out. This table holds roughly 260,000 clones, 90% to 95% found once. The sample in question was peripheral blood, obtained on day 0 of AZD1222 vaccination. The receptors stem from an adult in good health. Both conserved end residues are part of each CDR3. D genes are given only for firm matches. Not all rows give a size; the values are once, few, many and, for expanded clones, a class.

V: TRBV7-9
size: NA
D: NA
J: TRBJ1-1
CDR3: CASSSRAHTEAFF
DNA: TGTGCCAGCAGCTCCAGAGCACACACTGAAGCTTTCTTT

V: TRBV6-5
size: NA
D: NA
J: TRBJ1-1
CDR3: CASSYVGSWEAFF
DNA: TGTGCCAGCAGTTACGTTGGCAGCTGGGAAGCTTTCTTT

V: TRBV5-1
size: NA
D: TRBD2
J: TRBJ2-1
CDR3: CASNQLAGGPGYNEQFF
DNA: TGCGCCAGCAACCAACTAGCGGGGGGGCCAGGCTACAATGAGCAGTTCTTC

V: TRBV27
size: NA
D: NA
J: TRBJ2-1
CDR3: CASSLRLEGSYNEQFF
DNA: TGTGCCAGCAGTCTCCGGTTGGAGGGTTCCTACAATGAGCAGTTCTTC

V: TRBV19
size: NA
D: NA
J: TRBJ2-1
CDR3: CASSVASAHNEQFF
DNA: TGTGCCAGTAGTGTTGCTAGCGCACACAATGAGCAGTTCTTC

V: TRBV4-1
size: NA
D: NA
J: TRBJ2-5
CDR3: CASSQDPDSRRGTQYF
DNA: TGCGCCAGCAGCCAAGATCCGGACAGTCGACGGGGGACCCAGTACTTC

V: TRBV9
size: NA
D: TRBD1
J: TRBJ2-1
CDR3: CASSRQGQVNNEQFF
DNA: TGTGCCAGCAGCCGCCAGGGACAGGTTAACAATGAGCAGTTCTTC

V: TRBV19
size: NA
D: NA
J: TRBJ1-5
CDR3: CASSTQQGRNQPQHF
DNA: TGTGCCAGTAGTACTCAGCAGGGGAGGAATCAGCCCCAGCATTTT

V: TRBV7-9
size: NA
D: NA
J: TRBJ2-2
CDR3: CASRLRGTGELFF
DNA: TGTGCCAGCAGGCTGCGCGGTACCGGGGAGCTGTTTTTT

V: TRBV28
size: few
D: NA
J: TRBJ2-5
CDR3: CASSWGGQETQYF
DNA: TGTGCCAGCAGTTGGGGAGGTCAAGAGACCCAGTACTTC

V: TRBV5-1
size: NA
D: NA
J: TRBJ2-4
CDR3: CASSPGGSGENIQYF
DNA: TGCGCCAGCAGCCCCGGGGGGTCAGGGGAAAACATTCAGTACTTC

V: TRBV7-6
size: NA
D: NA
J: TRBJ1-4
CDR3: CASSLAFGANEKLFF
DNA: TGTGCCAGCAGCTTAGCGTTCGGGGCTAATGAAAAACTGTTTTTT

V: TRBV5-6
size: NA
D: NA
J: TRBJ1-5
CDR3: CASSLRRQGGSNQPQHF
DNA: TGTGCCAGCAGTCTGCGGCGTCAGGGAGGAAGCAATCAGCCCCAGCATTTT

V: TRBV10-3
size: NA
D: NA
J: TRBJ2-3
CDR3: CAIAPSTDTQYF
DNA: TGTGCCATCGCCCCGAGCACAGATACGCAGTATTTT

V: TRBV7-9
size: NA
D: TRBD1
J: TRBJ2-2
CDR3: CASSLGGGIGELFF
DNA: TGTGCCAGCAGCTTAGGAGGGGGCATCGGGGAGCTGTTTTTT

V: TRBV5-4
size: once
D: NA
J: TRBJ2-3
CDR3: CASSLIGDTQYF
DNA: TGTGCCAGCAGCCTCATCGGAGATACGCAGTATTTT

V: TRBV11-2
size: NA
D: NA
J: TRBJ2-2
CDR3: CASSLQDGEGTGELFF
DNA: TGTGCCAGCAGCTTACAGGACGGGGAAGGCACCGGGGAGCTGTTTTTT

V: TRBV19
size: NA
D: TRBD1
J: TRBJ2-7
CDR3: CASSIGGQGPYEQYF
DNA: TGTGCCAGTAGTATAGGTGGACAGGGACCCTACGAGCAGTACTTC

V: TRBV5-5
size: NA
D: NA
J: TRBJ2-5
CDR3: CASSPGDQETQYF
DNA: TGTGCCAGCAGCCCAGGGGATCAAGAGACCCAGTACTTC

V: TRBV9
size: once
D: NA
J: TRBJ1-5
CDR3: CASSVGDPGQPQHF
DNA: TGTGCCAGCAGCGTAGGAGACCCTGGACAGCCCCAGCATTTT

V: TRBV5-1
size: NA
D: TRBD2
J: TRBJ2-2
CDR3: CASSLGGLAGGHTGELFF
DNA: TGCGCCAGCAGCTTGGGAGGACTAGCGGGGGGCCACACCGGGGAGCTGTTTTTT

V: TRBV6-5
size: NA
D: NA
J: TRBJ1-1
CDR3: CASRNIRGVEAFF
DNA: TGTGCCAGCAGAAACATCAGGGGAGTTGAAGCTTTCTTT

V: TRBV5-1
size: NA
D: NA
J: TRBJ1-3
CDR3: CASSLQGTGNTIYF
DNA: TGCGCCAGCAGCTTACAGGGAACCGGAAACACCATATATTTT

V: TRBV28
size: NA
D: NA
J: TRBJ1-3
CDR3: CASSRHSGNTIYF
DNA: TGTGCCAGCAGTAGACACAGCGGAAACACCATATATTTT

V: TRBV25-1
size: few
D: TRBD1
J: TRBJ1-2
CDR3: CASSEVQTGGNGYTF
DNA: TGTGCCAGCAGTGAGGTTCAGACAGGGGGAAATGGCTACACCTTC

V: TRBV28
size: few
D: NA
J: TRBJ2-7
CDR3: CASSFPGRTDSYEQYF
DNA: TGTGCCAGCAGTTTCCCCGGCCGAACAGATTCCTACGAGCAGTACTTC

V: TRBV28
size: NA
D: NA
J: TRBJ1-1
CDR3: CASSLTGPPIAGTMNTEAFF
DNA: TGTGCCAGCAGCCTCACGGGGCCCCCTATTGCTGGGACCATGAACACTGAAGCTTTCTTT

V: TRBV6-2/TRBV6-3
size: NA
D: TRBD1
J: TRBJ1-5
CDR3: CASSYAGRGLGQPQHF
DNA: TGTGCCAGCAGTTACGCAGGCAGGGGGCTAGGGCAGCCCCAGCATTTT

V: TRBV6-5
size: few
D: NA
J: TRBJ1-4
CDR3: CASSSPSTNEKLFF
DNA: TGTGCCAGCAGTTCCCCTTCAACTAATGAAAAACTGTTTTTT

V: TRBV18
size: NA
D: NA
J: TRBJ1-1
CDR3: CASSPRLGDTEAFF
DNA: TGTGCCAGCTCACCAAGGTTAGGGGACACTGAAGCTTTCTTT

V: TRBV19
size: NA
D: NA
J: TRBJ2-1
CDR3: CASSPGLYNEQFF
DNA: TGTGCCAGTAGCCCGGGACTCTACAATGAGCAGTTCTTC

V: TRBV7-9
size: NA
D: NA
J: TRBJ2-7
CDR3: CASSPLAGSNYEQYF
DNA: TGTGCCAGCAGCCCGCTTGCCGGGTCCAACTACGAGCAGTACTTC

V: TRBV5-4
size: once
D: TRBD1
J: TRBJ1-6
CDR3: CASSLAGGEGSPLHF
DNA: TGTGCCAGCAGCTTGGCAGGGGGCGAGGGTTCACCCCTCCACTTT

V: TRBV29-1
size: NA
D: TRBD1
J: TRBJ2-5
CDR3: CSVRDRGMETQYF
DNA: TGCAGCGTGCGGGACAGGGGAATGGAGACCCAGTACTTC

V: TRBV6-5
size: NA
D: TRBD1
J: TRBJ1-1
CDR3: CASSPGGQGSLEAFF
DNA: TGTGCCAGCAGCCCCGGTGGACAGGGCAGCCTTGAAGCTTTCTTT

V: TRBV7-2
size: NA
D: NA
J: TRBJ1-2
CDR3: CASSLGAYYGYTF
DNA: TGTGCCAGCAGCTTAGGGGCTTACTATGGCTACACCTTC

V: TRBV28
size: NA
D: NA
J: TRBJ1-5
CDR3: CASSLLDGSNQPQHF
DNA: TGTGCCAGCAGTTTATTAGACGGGAGCAATCAGCCCCAGCATTTT

V: TRBV3-1/TRBV3-2
size: NA
D: TRBD1
J: TRBJ1-6
CDR3: CASSQDLTGGNNSPLHF
DNA: TGTGCCAGCAGCCAAGACCTGACAGGGGGCAATAATTCACCCCTCCACTTT

V: TRBV7-9
size: NA
D: TRBD1
J: TRBJ1-1
CDR3: CASSRQGAPEAFF
DNA: TGTGCCAGCAGCAGACAGGGGGCCCCCGAAGCTTTCTTT

V: TRBV28
size: NA
D: TRBD1
J: TRBJ2-7
CDR3: CASSLLNTGGLFYEQYF
DNA: TGTGCCAGCAGCCTCCTAAATACAGGGGGTCTCTTCTACGAGCAGTACTTC

V: TRBV27
size: NA
D: NA
J: TRBJ1-6
CDR3: CASSLGRGASPLHF
DNA: TGTGCCAGCAGTTTGGGTAGGGGAGCCTCACCCCTCCACTTT

V: TRBV6-2/TRBV6-3
size: NA
D: NA
J: TRBJ1-1
CDR3: CASSYSVLLAGYKAFF
DNA: TGTGCCAGCAGTTACTCGGTATTACTGGCAGGGTACAAAGCTTTCTTT

V: TRBV6-5
size: NA
D: NA
J: TRBJ2-7
CDR3: CASSHTGPSNEQYF
DNA: TGTGCCAGCAGTCACACCGGGCCCAGTAACGAGCAGTACTTC

V: TRBV4-3
size: NA
D: NA
J: TRBJ2-7
CDR3: CASSLWGAGNEQYF
DNA: TGCGCCAGCAGCCTCTGGGGCGCCGGGAACGAGCAGTACTTC

V: TRBV5-6
size: NA
D: NA
J: TRBJ1-2
CDR3: CASSLGPPDYGYTF
DNA: TGTGCCAGCAGCTTGGGCCCCCCCGACTATGGCTACACCTTC

V: TRBV30
size: NA
D: NA
J: TRBJ2-7
CDR3: CAWSVEGKLEYF
DNA: TGTGCCTGGAGTGTTGAGGGAAAACTAGAGTACTTC

V: TRBV5-4
size: NA
D: NA
J: TRBJ2-3
CDR3: CASSTRGRGTDTQYF
DNA: TGTGCCAGCAGCACCCGGGGGCGGGGCACAGATACGCAGTATTTT

V: TRBV12-3/TRBV12-4
size: NA
D: TRBD2
J: TRBJ2-3
CDR3: CASSGRGPDTQYF
DNA: TGTGCCAGTAGCGGGCGTGGGCCAGATACGCAGTATTTT

V: TRBV5-6
size: NA
D: TRBD2
J: TRBJ2-1
CDR3: CASSLPSAGDDEQFF
DNA: TGTGCCAGCAGCTTACCTTCAGCGGGAGATGATGAGCAGTTCTTC

V: TRBV3-1/TRBV3-2
size: NA
D: TRBD1
J: TRBJ1-2
CDR3: CASSQGRTGPSRYTF
DNA: TGTGCCAGCAGCCAAGGTCGGACAGGCCCTTCCCGCTACACCTTC

V: TRBV2
size: few
D: NA
J: TRBJ2-5
CDR3: CASSRGRQETQYF
DNA: TGTGCCAGCAGTAGGGGGAGGCAAGAGACCCAGTACTTC

V: TRBV28
size: NA
D: NA
J: TRBJ2-7
CDR3: CASSLQYEQYF
DNA: TGTGCCAGCAGTTTACAATACGAGCAGTACTTC

V: TRBV28
size: once
D: NA
J: TRBJ1-5
CDR3: CAALNSGNQPQHF
DNA: TGTGCCGCCTTAAACTCGGGCAATCAGCCCCAGCATTTT

V: TRBV7-2
size: NA
D: TRBD1
J: TRBJ2-7
CDR3: CASSWTGAEQYF
DNA: TGTGCCAGCAGCTGGACAGGGGCCGAGCAGTACTTC

V: TRBV15
size: few
D: TRBD1
J: TRBJ2-2
CDR3: CATSGDRPFSGELFF
DNA: TGTGCCACCAGCGGGGACAGGCCTTTCTCCGGGGAGCTGTTTTTT

V: TRBV28
size: NA
D: NA
J: TRBJ1-5
CDR3: CASSSQGGGNQPQHF
DNA: TGTGCCAGCAGTTCTCAGGGTGGTGGCAATCAGCCCCAGCATTTT

V: TRBV15
size: NA
D: NA
J: TRBJ2-7
CDR3: CATSPWQDASYEQYF
DNA: TGTGCCACCAGCCCCTGGCAGGACGCATCCTACGAGCAGTACTTC

V: TRBV7-2
size: NA
D: NA
J: TRBJ1-5
CDR3: CASSFGAWQPQHF
DNA: TGTGCCAGCAGCTTCGGGGCTTGGCAGCCCCAGCATTTT

V: TRBV28
size: NA
D: NA
J: TRBJ2-3
CDR3: CASSRADFTDTQYF
DNA: TGTGCCAGCAGCCGAGCGGATTTCACAGATACGCAGTATTTT